Detailed here is one TCR beta chain. Trimming took 7 bases from V and 0 from J; bases not matched to a gene: 6. CDR1 and CDR2 from the germline V gene are KGHSH and LQKENI. The CDR3 contains 15 residues. The data stem from a study of blood T cell repertoires in COVID-19. The wider study: Sample material is recorded as cDNA or gDNA derived from T cells, B-cell-depleted T cells, or PBMCs.

Assignments of participants to cohorts depended upon their own reported clinical history. Cohort 3 donors were reported recovered after two negative PCRs, clearance, or symptom resolution. How the authors handled the data: Reference gene primer amplification in the assay estimated nucleated cell counts. Sequencing used immunoSEQ multiplex PCR; TCRdb keeps in-frame clones, though not all of them. Clonal size and the V and J genes are those of that table, whereas D and trimming came from the DNA. The data show 250,000 or so clones, with approximately 85% seen just once and around 2.1% held by the top ten.

The receptor was isolated from a woman in her forties or fifties who had recovered from COVID-19. What was sequenced was PBMCs or T cells enriched from blood (not recorded which). The gene calls are TRBV18 and TRBJ2-1; 7 bases agree with TRBD1. In nucleotides, the CDR3 is TGTGCCAGCTACCGACAGGGAAGCTCCTACAATGAGCAGTTCTTC. It specifies CASYRQGSSYNEQFF.